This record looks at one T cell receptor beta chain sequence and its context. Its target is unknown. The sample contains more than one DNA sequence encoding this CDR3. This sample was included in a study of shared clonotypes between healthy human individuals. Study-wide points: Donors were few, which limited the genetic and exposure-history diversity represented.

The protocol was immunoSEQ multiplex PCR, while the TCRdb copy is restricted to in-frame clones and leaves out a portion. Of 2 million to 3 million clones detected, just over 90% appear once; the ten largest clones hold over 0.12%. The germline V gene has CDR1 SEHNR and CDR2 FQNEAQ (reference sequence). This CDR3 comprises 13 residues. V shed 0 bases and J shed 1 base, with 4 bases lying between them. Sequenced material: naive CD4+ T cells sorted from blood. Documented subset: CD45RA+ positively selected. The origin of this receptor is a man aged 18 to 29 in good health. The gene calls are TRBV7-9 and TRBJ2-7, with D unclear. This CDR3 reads CASSLAGSYEQYF. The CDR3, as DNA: TGTGCCAGCAGCTTAGCCGGTTCCTACGAGCAGTACTTC.